These 23 T cell receptor beta chains came from one sample sequenced in a study of Graves' ophthalmopathy and Graves' hyperthyroidism. The authors amplified TCR beta CDR3 regions from RNA transcripts. HTBI-primed RT-PCR formed the first round, and a multiplex PCR formed the second. From the multiplex PCR reads, TCRdb called clonotypes with MiXCR, one entry per CDR3 protein. The sample lists some 360,000 distinct CDR3 sequences; roughly 17% were seen once. The sequencing input was peripheral blood. The receptors stem from an adult woman with stable Graves' hyperthyroidism.

In this sample, this clonotype turned up many times. V gene TRBV19 combines with J gene TRBJ1-1, with D possibly being TRBD1 (6 bases). Trimming shortened V by 1 base and J by 11 bases, and 20 bases separated the two germline ends. CDR3 length: 15 amino acids. Per the germline V gene, CDR1 is LNHDA and CDR2 is SQIVND (reference sequence). CDR3 DNA: TGTGCCAGTAGTATAGCCACCGTCCACAGGGATGGGGCTTTCTTT. Residues: CASSIATVHRDGAFF.

V gene TRBV6-5 combines with J gene TRBJ1-1, with 7 nucleotides matching TRBD1. CDR1 and CDR2 from the germline V gene are MNHEY and SVGAGI. The CDR3 loop spans 17 amino acids. J lost 3 bases, V lost 0 bases, and 10 bases had no gene match. CDR3 DNA: TGTGCCAGCAGTTACTCTAGGGACAGATACCAGGACACTGAAGCTTTCTTT. This encodes CASSYSRDRYQDTEAFF.

This clonotype appeared many times. This sequence joins TRBV14 and TRBJ1-1; no reliable D call. The ends were cut back, 1 base at V and 0 bases at J, with 9 bases in the middle. CDR1 is SGHDN, CDR2 FVKESK, per germline. CDR3 length: 15 amino acids. The CDR3 is CASSQVVNLNTEAFF. The CDR3 DNA follows: TGTGCCAGCAGCCAAGTTGTGAATTTGAACACTGAAGCTTTCTTT. The whole variable domain, remainder taken from reference TRBV14 and TRBJ1-1, is EAGVTQFPSHSVIEKGQTVTLRCDPISGHDNLYWYRRVMGKEIKFLLHFVKESKQDESGMPNNRFLAERTGGTYSTLKVQPAELEDSGVYFCASSQVVNLNTEAFFGQGTRLTVV.

This clonotype was seen many times. The rearrangement joins TRBV25-1 to TRBJ1-6; 7 bases agree with TRBD1. CDR3 length equals 12 residues. Trimming removed 4 bases from V and 9 bases from J; junction bases left unmatched: 0. Germline V gene lookup returns CDR1 MGHDK and CDR2 SYGVNS. The CDR3 reads CASSAGGSPLHF. The CDR3 nucleotides read TGTGCCAGCAGTGCAGGGGGTTCACCCCTCCACTTT.

This clonotype was observed many times. The chain combines TRBV6-5 with TRBJ1-6; 10 positions agree with TRBD1. V trimming: 0 bases; J trimming: 10 bases; junction bases outside the gene matches: 3. Germline V gives CDR1 MNHEY, CDR2 SVGAGI. The CDR3 covers 15 residues. As DNA, the CDR3 is TGTGCCAGCAGTTACTCGGGGACAGGGGAGTCACCCCTCCACTTT. This encodes CASSYSGTGESPLHF.

This clonotype was recorded many times. J is TRBJ2-5 and V is TRBV7-8; 7 nucleotides align to TRBD2. This CDR3 region has 16 residues. V trimming: 5 bases; J trimming: 2 bases; junction bases outside the gene matches: 11. Looked up from germline, CDR1 is SGHVS and CDR2 is FQNEAQ. The CDR3 is CASSQQGGLIQETQYF. Written as DNA, the CDR3 is TGTGCCAGCAGCCAGCAGGGAGGGTTGATTCAAGAGACCCAGTACTTC.

This clonotype was recorded at least ten times. CDR3 amino acids: CASSPSSGRWETQYF. For the CDR3, the DNA is TGTGCCAGCAGCCCATCAAGCGGGAGATGGGAGACCCAGTACTTC. The genes are TRBV11-2 and TRBJ2-5, with 8 bases identical to TRBD2. CDR3 length equals 15 residues. V lost 5 bases to trimming and J lost 5 bases; unmatched junction nucleotides: 10. The germline V gene encodes CDR1 SGHAT and CDR2 FQNNGV.

This clonotype was picked up many times. This chain joins TRBV27 and TRBJ2-2; possible D gene TRBD1, 5 bases. Trimming pared 5 bases from V and 6 bases from J, leaving 7 bases between. From germline, CDR1 is MNHEY and CDR2 SMNVEV (reference sequence). The CDR3 is 12 residues long. CDR3 coding DNA: TGTGCCAGCAGTAAGGGGCCCGGGGAGCTGTTTTTT. Its translation is CASSKGPGELFF.

In its sample, this clonotype was seen many times. The rearrangement uses TRBV24-1 and TRBJ1-5, with D tentatively TRBD1 (5 bases). V shed 5 bases and J shed 5 bases, with 12 bases lying between them. Germline assignment: CDR1 KGHDR and CDR2 SFDVKD. This CDR3 is built from 14 residues. The CDR3 DNA is TGTGCCACCAGTGGAGGATCAGGGTATCAGCCCCAGCATTTT. Translating it yields CATSGGSGYQPQHF.

This clonotype was seen at least ten times. This rearrangement joins TRBV27 to TRBJ1-2; TRBD1 is a possible D gene (6 bases). CDR1 is MNHEY, CDR2 SMNVEV, per germline (reference sequence). The V and J ends lost 0 bases and 3 bases respectively, with 14 bases between them. The CDR3 is 16 residues long. The CDR3 reads CASSLSIGQNHYGYTF. Here the CDR3 DNA reads TGTGCCAGCAGTTTATCGATTGGACAGAACCACTATGGCTACACCTTC.

J is TRBJ2-3 and V is TRBV6-2 or TRBV6-3; 8 positions agree with TRBD2. Germline V gene sequence: CDR1 MNHEY, CDR2 SVGEGT. The V and J ends lost 8 bases and 0 bases, in that order; junction bases with no gene match: 16. The CDR3 spans 18 residues. The CDR3 nucleotides read TGTGCCAGCCCACCTGCCTCTAGGCGGGGGGTTAGCACAGATACGCAGTATTTT. Translation: CASPPASRRGVSTDTQYF.

The sample holds many counts of this clonotype. Without the conserved terminal phenylalanine or tryptophan, this CDR3 likely stems from a read error. The chain uses TRBV27 and TRBJ1-5, with a possible D match to TRBD1 (5 bases). The CDR3 totals 14 residues. Trimming took 3 bases from V and 3 from J, leaving 9 bases between them. CDR1 is MNHEY, CDR2 SMNVEV, per germline (reference sequence). CDR3 sequence: CASSFTGPNQPQHS. In DNA form, the CDR3 reads TGTGCCAGCAGTTTCACAGGTCCCAATCAGCCCCAGCATTCT.

This clonotype came up many times. V is TRBV28 and J is TRBJ1-1, with D perhaps matching TRBD1 (5 bases). V shed 2 bases and J shed 1 base, with 20 bases lying between them. Germline V gene sequence: CDR1 MDHEN, CDR2 SYDVKM. This CDR3 contains 18 residues. CDR3 sequence reads: CASSLIGGRGQPNTEAFF. The CDR3 DNA reads as TGTGCCAGCAGTTTAATAGGTGGGCGCGGACAACCGAACACTGAAGCTTTCTTT.

This clonotype showed up many times. The chain joins TRBV30 to TRBJ2-2; no clear D gene. The CDR3 is 14 amino acids. Deletions cut 0 bases from V and 0 bases from J, with 5 bases between. Looked up from germline, CDR1 is GTSNPN and CDR2 is SVGIG (reference sequence). The CDR3 is CAWSVSSNTGELFF. The CDR3 bases are TGTGCCTGGAGTGTGAGCTCGAACACCGGGGAGCTGTTTTTT.

This clonotype was counted at least ten times. The chain carries TRBV12-3 or TRBV12-4 and TRBJ1-3; no definite D call. The ends were cut back, 6 bases at V and 0 bases at J, with 9 bases in the middle. The CDR3 has 14 amino acids. CDR3 protein: CASSRKSSGNTIYF. The CDR3 nucleotides are TGTGCCAGCAGCAGGAAGAGCTCTGGAAACACCATATATTTT.

This clonotype showed up many times. The V call is TRBV10-3, the J call TRBJ2-7; 11 nucleotides agree with TRBD2. With 8 bases clipped from V and 7 bases from J, the junction kept 13 bases outside the gene matches. Germline V gene lookup returns CDR1 ENHRY and CDR2 SYGVKD. The CDR3 is 15 amino acids. The CDR3 region is CAIGSGTSGGREQYF. CDR3 DNA sequence: TGTGCCATCGGTTCCGGGACTAGCGGAGGTAGGGAGCAGTACTTC.

This clonotype was found many times. This rearrangement joins TRBV11-2 to TRBJ1-2; 7 bases align to TRBD1. Looked up from germline, CDR1 is SGHAT and CDR2 is FQNNGV. Losses at the gene ends were 7 bases for V and 0 bases for J; bases not matched to a gene: 5. The CDR3 totals 14 residues. The CDR3 DNA reads TGTGCCAGCACGAGGGACAGTACTAACTATGGCTACACCTTC. Encoded protein: CASTRDSTNYGYTF. Drawing the rest from reference TRBV11-2 and TRBJ1-2, the complete variable domain is EAGVAQSPRYKIIEKRQSVAFWCNPISGHATLYWYQQILGQGPKLLIQFQNNGVVDDSQLPKDRFSAERLKGVDSTLKIQPAKLEDSAVYLCASTRDSTNYGYTFGSGTRLTVV.

This clonotype was seen a few times. A junction end diverges from the germline sequence, so it may reflect a read error. This chain uses TRBV10-2 with TRBJ2-5, with TRBD2 matching over 7 bases. The CDR3 sequence is 13 residues long. Germline CDR1 and CDR2: WSHSY and SAAADI. CDR3 coding DNA: TGCGCCAGCAGTGACAGGGAGGGAGAGACCAAGTACTTC. This codes for CASSDREGETKYF.

The chain employs TRBV4-1 and TRBJ2-2; D is perhaps TRBD1 (6 bases). The CDR3 is made up of 16 amino acids. In germline, CDR1 is MGHRA, CDR2 YSYEKL. Deletions cut 4 bases from V and 7 bases from J, with 19 bases between. CDR3 DNA sequence: TGCGCCAGCAGCCCTGGAGCCAGGGGTCACGTCGGGGAGCTGTTTTTT. Translated: CASSPGARGHVGELFF.

J is TRBJ2-5 and V is TRBV6-2 or TRBV6-3; D ambiguous. The CDR3 extends over 15 amino acids. Germline V gene data show CDR1 as MNHEY and CDR2 as SVGEGT. V lost 0 bases and J lost 0, with 8 bases in between. CDR3 sequence: CASSYSQKYQETQYF. DNA for the CDR3: TGTGCCAGCAGTTACTCCCAGAAGTACCAAGAGACCCAGTACTTC.

In this sample, this clonotype turned up a few times. The genes are TRBV5-5 and TRBJ2-1, with D possibly matching TRBD1 (7 bases). Germline CDR1 SGHKS, CDR2 YYEKEE (reference sequence). The CDR3 length is 13 residues. The V and J ends lost 3 bases and 7 bases respectively, with 11 bases between them. The CDR3 DNA reads as TGTGCCAGCAGCTCGACAGGGAGGAATGAGCAGTTCTTC. Encoded protein: CASSSTGRNEQFF. Drawing the rest from reference TRBV5-5 and TRBJ2-1, the complete variable domain is DAGVTQSPTHLIKTRGQQVTLRCSPISGHKSVSWYQQVLGQGPQFIFQYYEKEERGRGNFPDRFSARQFPNYSSELNVNALLLGDSALYLCASSSTGRNEQFFGPGTRLTVL.

V gene TRBV12-3 or TRBV12-4 combines with J gene TRBJ1-6; TRBD1 is a possible D gene (6 bases). The germline V and J ends were trimmed by 4 bases and 5 bases, with 18 bases remaining between them. CDR3 length: 17 residues. CDR3: CASSWGDRTEHNSPLHF. CDR3 coding DNA: TGTGCCAGCAGTTGGGGGGATCGGACAGAACATAATTCACCCCTCCACTTT.

In this sample, this clonotype turned up many times. The chain carries TRBV10-3 and TRBJ1-2, with D possibly TRBD1 on 5 matching bases. The CDR3 covers 13 residues. The ends were cut back, 0 bases at V and 8 bases at J, with 10 bases in the middle. The germline V gene has CDR1 ENHRY and CDR2 SYGVKD. Here the CDR3 DNA reads TGTGCCATCAGTGAGTCTCAAGGGGAGGGCTACACCTTC. It codes for CAISESQGEGYTF.